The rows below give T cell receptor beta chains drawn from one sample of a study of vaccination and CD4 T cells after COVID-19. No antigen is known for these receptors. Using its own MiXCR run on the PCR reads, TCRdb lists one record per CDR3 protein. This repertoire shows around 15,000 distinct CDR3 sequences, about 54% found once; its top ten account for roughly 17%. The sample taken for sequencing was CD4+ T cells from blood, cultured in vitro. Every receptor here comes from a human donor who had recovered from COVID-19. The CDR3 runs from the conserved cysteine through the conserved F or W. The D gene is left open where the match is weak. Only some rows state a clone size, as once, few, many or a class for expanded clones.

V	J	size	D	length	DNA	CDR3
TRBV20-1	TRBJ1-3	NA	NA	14	TGCAGTGCTAGAGATGGGACCCGGCTAAACACCATATATTTT	CSARDGTRLNTIYF
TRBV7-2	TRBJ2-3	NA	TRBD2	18	TGTGCCAGCAGCTTAGTGGCTAGCGGGAGGATGGGGCCAGATACGCAGTATTTT	CASSLVASGRMGPDTQYF
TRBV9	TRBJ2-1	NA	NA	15	TGTGCCAGCAGCGTAGGAGACAGGTCCTACAATGAGCAGTTCTTC	CASSVGDRSYNEQFF
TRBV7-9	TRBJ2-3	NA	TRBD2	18	TGTGCCAGCAGTCTCGGGTTGTTAGCTAGCGGTAGCACAGATACGCAGTATTTT	CASSLGLLASGSTDTQYF
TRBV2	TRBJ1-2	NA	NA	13	TGTGCCAGCAGAGCGGTAGAGGGCTATGGCTACACCTTC	CASRAVEGYGYTF
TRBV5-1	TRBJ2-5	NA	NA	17	TGCGCCAGCAGCCGTGACGGACATACTCCGGGCGAGGAGACCCAGTACTTC	CASSRDGHTPGEETQYF
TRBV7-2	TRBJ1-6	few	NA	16	TGTGCCAGCAGCTTATTGAGTCCAGGACTTCAGTCACCCCTCCACTTT	CASSLLSPGLQSPLHF
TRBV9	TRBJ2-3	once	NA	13	TGTGCCAGCAGCGTAGCTCCTACAGATACGCAGTATTTT	CASSVAPTDTQYF
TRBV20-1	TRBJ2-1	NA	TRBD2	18	TGCAGTGCTAGAGATCGACGGGTAGGACTAGCGAGTTACAATGAGCAGTTCTTC	CSARDRRVGLASYNEQFF
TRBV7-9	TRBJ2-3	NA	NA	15	TGTGCCAGCAGCCTCCGGGGTTCGGTGGCAGATACGCAGTATTTT	CASSLRGSVADTQYF
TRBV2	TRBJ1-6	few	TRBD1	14	TGTGCCAGCAGTGGGACAGGGAATAATTCACCCCTCCACTTT	CASSGTGNNSPLHF
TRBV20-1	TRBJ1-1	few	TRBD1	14	TGCAGTGCTAGCAGTTCAGGGGGGAAGGGTGAAGCTTTCTTT	CSASSSGGKGEAFF
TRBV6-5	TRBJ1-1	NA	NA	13	TGTGCCAGCAGTTACCCCACGGGGGTACAGGACCACTTT	CASSYPTGVQDHF
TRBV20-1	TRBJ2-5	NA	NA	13	TGCAGTGCTAGTTGGGTGGGGTTAGAGACCCAGTACTTC	CSASWVGLETQYF
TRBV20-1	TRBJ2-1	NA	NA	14	TGCAGTTCCCCTCATTTGAAGAATTCAAATGAGCAGTTCTTC	CSSPHLKNSNEQFF
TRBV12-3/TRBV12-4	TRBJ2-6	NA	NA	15	TGTGCCAGCAGTTCCATAGACTCTGGGGCCAACGTCCTGACTTTC	CASSSIDSGANVLTF
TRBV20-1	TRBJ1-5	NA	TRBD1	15	TGCAGTGTCAAATCCGCGGGACAGGGCAATCAGCCCCAGCATTTT	CSVKSAGQGNQPQHF
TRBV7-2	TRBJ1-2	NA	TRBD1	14	TGTGCCAGCAGCCCGGGACAGGGCGGGGATGGCTACACCTTC	CASSPGQGGDGYTF
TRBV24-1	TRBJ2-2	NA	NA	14	TGTGCTACCCGAGGCAGATCGAACACCGGGGAGCTGTTTTTT	CATRGRSNTGELFF
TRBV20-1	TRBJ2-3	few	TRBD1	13	TGCAGTGCTAGTTGGACAGGGACAGATACGCAGTATTTT	CSASWTGTDTQYF
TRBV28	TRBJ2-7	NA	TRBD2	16	TGTGCCAGCAGTTCCGCCGGGACTAGCGGCGAGTACGAGCAGTACTTC	CASSSAGTSGEYEQYF
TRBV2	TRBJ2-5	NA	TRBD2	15	TGTGCCAGCAGTGAAGGGCTAGCGGGAGCTCAGACCCAGTACTTC	CASSEGLAGAQTQYF
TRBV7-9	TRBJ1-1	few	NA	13	TGTGCCAGCAGCCGGGCGGGGGACACTGAAGCTTTCTTT	CASSRAGDTEAFF
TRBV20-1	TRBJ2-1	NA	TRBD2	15	TGCAGTGCTAGGACTAGCGGGAGGGGTGGTAATGAGCAGTTCTTC	CSARTSGRGGNEQFF
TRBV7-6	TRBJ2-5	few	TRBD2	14	TGTGCCAGCAGCGAGGGAGGGAGCGGCGAGACCCAGTACTTC	CASSEGGSGETQYF
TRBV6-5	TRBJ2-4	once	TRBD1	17	TGTGCCAGCAGTTACCCCCCAACAGGGGGCAGGAGAAACATTCAGTACTTC	CASSYPPTGGRRNIQYF
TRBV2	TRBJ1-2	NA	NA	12	TGTGCCAGCAGTGCCAGGGGCTATGGCTACACCTTC	CASSARGYGYTF
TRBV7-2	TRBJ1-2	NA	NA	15	TGTGCCAGCAGCCGCGGTAGTCCATCGAACTATGGCTACACCTTC	CASSRGSPSNYGYTF
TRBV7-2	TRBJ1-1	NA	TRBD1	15	TGTGCCAGCATCTATCACTTGGGACAGGGGAGGGAAGCTTTCTTT	CASIYHLGQGREAFF
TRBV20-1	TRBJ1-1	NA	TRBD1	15	TGCAGTGGGGCGGAACAGGGGGCGAGTAACACTGAAGCTTTCTTT	CSGAEQGASNTEAFF
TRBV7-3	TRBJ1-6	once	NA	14	TGTGCCAGCAGCTTAAATGGGTATAATTCACCCCTCCACTTT	CASSLNGYNSPLHF
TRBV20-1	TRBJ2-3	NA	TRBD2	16	TGCAGTGCTAGAGATCGTGGTAGCGGGTCTCCAGATACGCAGTATTTT	CSARDRGSGSPDTQYF
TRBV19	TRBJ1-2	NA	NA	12	TGTGCCGTGGGGAGGCGCAACTATGGCTACACCTTC	CAVGRRNYGYTF
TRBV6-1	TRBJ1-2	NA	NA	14	TGTGCCAGCAGTGAAGTTCTTTCTGAGTATGGCTACACCTTC	CASSEVLSEYGYTF
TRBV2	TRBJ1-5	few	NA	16	TGTGCCAGCAGTAAACAGGGAGGGTATAGCAATCAGCCCCAGCATTTT	CASSKQGGYSNQPQHF
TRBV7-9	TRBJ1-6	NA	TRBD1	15	TGTGCCAGCAGCTCCTCCTGGACAGGGAATTCACCCCTCCACTTT	CASSSSWTGNSPLHF
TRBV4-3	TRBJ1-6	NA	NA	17	TGCGCCAGCAGCCAACGGAGGTCAGGGAGTTTTGATTCACCCCTCCACTTT	CASSQRRSGSFDSPLHF
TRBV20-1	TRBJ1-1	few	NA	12	TGCAGTGCTAGAGACCCGGGGAGAGAAGCTTTCTTT	CSARDPGREAFF
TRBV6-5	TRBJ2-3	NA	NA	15	TGTGCCAGCAGTTACTCAGGGGACACACTAAATACGCAGTATTTT	CASSYSGDTLNTQYF
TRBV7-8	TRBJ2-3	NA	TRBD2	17	TGTGCCAGCAGCCCGCGGAGCACTAGCGGGCTTGGTGATACGCAGTATTTT	CASSPRSTSGLGDTQYF
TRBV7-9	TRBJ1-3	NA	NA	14	TGTGCCAGCAGCTTAGGCGAAATTGGAAACACCATATATTTT	CASSLGEIGNTIYF
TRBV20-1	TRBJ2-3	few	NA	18	TGCAGTGCTAGAGATGAGTTCCGGGGTGAAGGCACAGATGGTACGCAGTATTTT	CSARDEFRGEGTDGTQYF
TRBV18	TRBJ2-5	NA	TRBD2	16	TGTGCCAGCTCCGGAAGACTAGCGGGACTTCAAGAGACCCAGTACTTC	CASSGRLAGLQETQYF
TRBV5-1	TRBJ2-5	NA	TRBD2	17	TGCGCCAGCAGCTTGAGGGTTAGCGGGGGGGCACCGGAGACCCAGTACTTC	CASSLRVSGGAPETQYF
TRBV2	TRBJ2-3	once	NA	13	TGTGCCAGCAGTGAAGGCCTCGTGAGTAGGGAGTATTTT	CASSEGLVSREYF
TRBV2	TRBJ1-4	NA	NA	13	TGTGCCAGCAGTGTAGCAGACGGAGAAAAACTGTTTTTT	CASSVADGEKLFF
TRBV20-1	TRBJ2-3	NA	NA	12	TGCAGTGCTAGCGGGAGCACAGATACGCAGTATTTT	CSASGSTDTQYF
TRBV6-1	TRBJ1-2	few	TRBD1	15	TGTGCCAGCAGTGAAGACAGGGGACTTGACTATGGCTACACCTTC	CASSEDRGLDYGYTF
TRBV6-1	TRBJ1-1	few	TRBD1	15	TGTGCCAGCAGTCGACCAGGGGGCACAAACACTGAAGCTTTCTTT	CASSRPGGTNTEAFF
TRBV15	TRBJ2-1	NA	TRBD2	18	TGTGCCACCAGCAGTGACACCGTAGGACTAGCGGCCTACAATGAGCAGTTCTTC	CATSSDTVGLAAYNEQFF
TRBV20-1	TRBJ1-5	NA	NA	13	TGCAGTGCCGCCTCAGGGTTGAATCAGCCCCAGCGTTTT	CSAASGLNQPQRF
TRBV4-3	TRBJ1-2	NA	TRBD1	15	TGCGCCAGCAGCCACCGCGACCCGGGACAGCATGGCTACACCTTC	CASSHRDPGQHGYTF
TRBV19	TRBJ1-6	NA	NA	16	TGTGCCAGTAGTATAGTCGAGGGATCGTATAATTCACCCCTCCACTTT	CASSIVEGSYNSPLHF
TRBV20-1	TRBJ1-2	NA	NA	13	TGCAGTGCTGATCCCGGGCAGAACTATGGCTACACCTTC	CSADPGQNYGYTF
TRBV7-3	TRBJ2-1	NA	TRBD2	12	TGTGCCAGCAGCTCCGGACTAGATGAGCAGTTCTTC	CASSSGLDEQFF